This TCR beta chain originates from a study of naive and memory T cell subsets. Notes on the study in general: Naive and memory repertoire findings lacked a ground truth for validation. Naive repertoires, especially CD8, held a few larger clonotypes, possibly memory cells re-expressing CD45RA. The power law exponent of TCR abundance differed between naive and memory cells.

CD4+ T cell IFNgamma after overnight CMV lysate exposure gave donor CMV status. The beta constant-region primer was an equimolar mix of two oligonucleotides covering TRBC1 and TRBC2. Ligated cDNA was amplified by four rounds of PCR with nested alpha and beta constant-region primers and SP2. TCRdb redid the calling of the UMI-ligation and nested PCR reads with MiXCR, one entry per CDR3 protein. The sample includes about 90,000 distinct CDR3 sequences, about 11% of them seen just once. Of note for this clonotype: The target antigen is unknown.

The specimen was naive CD4+ T cells from blood. The TCR sequence derives from a human donor in good health.

The CDR3 loop reads CATSRSQYGDEQYF. As DNA, the CDR3 is TGTGCCACCAGCAGATCTCAGTACGGGGACGAGCAGTACTTC. This chain links TRBV15 with TRBJ2-7; a possible D gene is TRBD2 (5 bases). Germline CDR1 reads LNHNV; CDR2 reads YYDKDF (reference sequence). V was clipped by 2 bases and J by 5 bases, with 13 bases between them. The CDR3 extends over 14 amino acids.